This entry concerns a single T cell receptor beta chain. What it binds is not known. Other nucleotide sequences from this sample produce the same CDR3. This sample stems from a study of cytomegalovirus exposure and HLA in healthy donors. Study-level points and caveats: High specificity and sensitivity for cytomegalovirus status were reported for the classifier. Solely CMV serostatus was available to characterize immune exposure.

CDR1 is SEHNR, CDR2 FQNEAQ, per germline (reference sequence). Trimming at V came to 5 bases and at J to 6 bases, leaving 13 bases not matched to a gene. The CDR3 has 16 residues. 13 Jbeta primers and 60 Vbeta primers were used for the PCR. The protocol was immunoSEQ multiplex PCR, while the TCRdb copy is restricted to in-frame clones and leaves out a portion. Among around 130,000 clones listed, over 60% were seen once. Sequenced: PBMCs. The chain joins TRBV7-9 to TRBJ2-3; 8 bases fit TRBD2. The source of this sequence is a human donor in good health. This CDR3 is CASSPGSSGFTDTQYF. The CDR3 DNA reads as TGTGCCAGCAGCCCAGGGTCTAGCGGGTTCACGGATACGCAGTATTTT.